One sample yielded the 32 T cell receptor beta chains listed below, sequenced in a study of shared clonotypes between healthy human individuals. Terminally differentiated effector memory CD45RA+ cells were excluded from the naive CD8 cells, which were CD45RO-negative and positively selected for CCR7. Assay used: immunoSEQ multiplex PCR; TCRdb lists only in-frame clones, some missing. Of more than 500,000 clones listed, roughly 95% are singletons. Sequenced: naive CD8+ T cells sorted from blood. The receptors were gathered from a woman between 25 and 40 years old in good health.

The CDR3 DNA reads as TGTGCCTGGAGTGTAGGGGCGGGAAACGAGCAGTACTTC. Protein sequence: CAWSVGAGNEQYF. The chain couples TRBV30 to TRBJ2-5; a weak D match, TRBD2 (6 bases). With the DNA end fitting TRBJ2-7 better, the J assignment may be wrong. The CDR3 spans 13 residues. CDR1 and CDR2 (germline): GTSNPN, SVGIG (reference sequence).

The rearrangement joins TRBV7-9 to TRBJ2-2, with a possible D match to TRBD1 (5 bases). The CDR3 loop spans 16 amino acids. Germline V lookup: CDR1 SEHNR, CDR2 FQNEAQ (reference sequence). The ends were cut back, 5 bases at V and 6 bases at J, with 19 bases in the middle. CDR3 loop: CASSPPLGARSGELFF. As DNA, the CDR3 is TGTGCCAGCAGCCCTCCATTAGGGGCTCGATCCGGGGAGCTGTTTTTT.

V is TRBV5-6 and J is TRBJ2-7; no reliable D call. CDR3 length: 12 residues. The germline CDR1 and CDR2 sequences are SGHDT and YYEEEE. Deletions cut 0 bases from V and 9 bases from J, with 10 bases between. The CDR3 bases are TGTGCCAGCAGCTTGGCCGCAGGATGGCAGTACTTC. Translation gives CASSLAAGWQYF.

This chain connects TRBV19 to TRBJ2-5; D is undetermined. The end of the DNA aligns better with TRBJ2-7, so the J call may be wrong. Germline CDR1 and CDR2: LNHDA and SQIVND (reference sequence). The CDR3 is made up of 13 amino acids. CDR3 sequence: CASSIGFSYEQYF. CDR3 DNA: TGTGCCAGTAGTATCGGGTTTTCCTACGAGCAGTACTTC.

The chain uses TRBV5-6 and TRBJ1-1; 7 nucleotides line up with TRBD1. The CDR3 runs to 13 residues. The junction had 6 bases not matched to a gene; V was cut back by 3 bases and J by 7 bases. Germline V gives CDR1 SGHDT, CDR2 YYEEEE. CDR3 residues: CASSWDSGHEAFF. The CDR3 DNA is TGTGCCAGCAGCTGGGACAGTGGACATGAAGCTTTCTTT. The variable domain in full, with the rest retrieved from reference TRBV5-6 and TRBJ1-1, is DAGVTQSPTHLIKTRGQQVTLRCSPKSGHDTVSWYQQALGQGPQFIFQYYEEEERQRGNFPDRFSGHQFPNYSSELNVNALLLGDSALYLCASSWDSGHEAFFGQGTRLTVV.

The chain carries TRBV6-6 and TRBJ1-5; 10 nucleotides line up with TRBD1. Germline V gene sequence: CDR1 MNHNY, CDR2 SVGAGI (reference sequence). This CDR3 spans 15 amino acids. V was clipped by 5 bases and J by 5 bases; unmatched bases: 6. The CDR3 DNA sequence: TGTGCCAGCAGTCAGGGACAGGGGTTTCATCAGCCCCAGCATTTT. Amino acids: CASSQGQGFHQPQHF.

This sequence joins TRBV7-2 and TRBJ2-1; TRBD1 is a possible D gene (6 bases). Looked up from germline, CDR1 is SGHTA and CDR2 is FQGNSA. This CDR3 spans 17 amino acids. Trimming left V 2 bases short and J 4 bases short, with 18 bases between. The chain's CDR3 is CASSLTGQTKPYNEQFF. CDR3 DNA sequence: TGTGCCAGCAGCTTAACAGGACAGACGAAACCTTACAATGAGCAGTTCTTC.

The V gene is TRBV4-1, the J gene TRBJ2-7; D is perhaps TRBD2 (7 bases). In germline, CDR1 is MGHRA, CDR2 YSYEKL. This CDR3 is built from 15 residues. The V gene lost 0 bases and the J gene lost 0 bases, with 9 bases spanning the gap. This CDR3 reads CASSQDRGASYEQYF. CDR3 nucleotides: TGCGCCAGCAGCCAAGATCGGGGGGCCTCCTACGAGCAGTACTTC.

The rearrangement uses TRBV9 and TRBJ2-7; D possibly corresponds to TRBD1 (8 bases). This CDR3 is built from 14 residues. Trimming removed 3 bases from V and 5 bases from J, with 15 bases in between. From germline, CDR1 is SGDLS and CDR2 YYNGEE. CDR3 protein: CASSETGGTNEQYF. CDR3 in DNA: TGTGCCAGCAGCGAAACAGGGGGGACTAACGAGCAGTACTTC.

J is TRBJ1-2 and V is TRBV10-2, with TRBD1 matching 10 bases. This CDR3 is 15 amino acids long. Germline V lookup: CDR1 WSHSY, CDR2 SAAADI. The ends lost 4 bases at V and 6 bases at J; junction bases unmatched: 8. The CDR3 loop reads CASSVDRGLLDGYTF. The CDR3 region has the DNA TGCGCCAGCAGTGTAGACAGGGGGCTTTTGGATGGCTACACCTTC.

The gene calls are TRBV4-1 and TRBJ2-2; possible D gene TRBD2, 6 bases. CDR3 length: 18 residues. Germline CDR1 MGHRA, CDR2 YSYEKL. The ends were cut back, 1 base at V and 4 bases at J, with 19 bases in the middle. CDR3 sequence (DNA): TGCGCCAGCAGCCAAGGGCCCCGGACGGGACTTATCACCGGGGAGCTGTTTTTT. It specifies CASSQGPRTGLITGELFF.

Only one count was recorded for this clone. V is TRBV30 and J is TRBJ2-7; 11 positions match TRBD1. V was clipped by 1 base and J by 5 bases; unmatched bases: 4. Germline assignment: CDR1 GTSNPN and CDR2 SVGIG (reference sequence). The CDR3 has 14 residues. The CDR3 DNA is TGTGCCTGGAGTGGCGGACAGGGGGCAGACGAGCAGTACTTC. This encodes CAWSGGQGADEQYF.

CDR3 DNA sequence: TGTGCCAGCAGTTACTTGTCATCCTACGAGCAGTACTTC. It translates to CASSYLSSYEQYF. This chain connects TRBV6-5 to TRBJ2-7; the D is unclear. Trimming shortened V by 1 base and J by 1 base, and 5 bases separated the two germline ends. The CDR3 has 13 residues. Germline V gene sequence: CDR1 MNHEY, CDR2 SVGAGI.

J is TRBJ2-5 and V is TRBV13, with a possible D match to TRBD2 (5 bases). V dropped 5 bases and J dropped 0 bases, with 10 bases sitting between them. Germline V gene data show CDR1 as PRHDT and CDR2 as FYEKMQ (reference sequence). The CDR3 loop spans 14 amino acids. The CDR3 region is CASSHKRHQETQYF. As DNA, the CDR3 is TGTGCCAGCAGCCACAAGCGGCACCAAGAGACCCAGTACTTC. The whole variable domain, filled in from reference TRBV13 and TRBJ2-5, reads AAGVIQSPRHLIKEKRETATLKCYPIPRHDTVYWYQQGPGQDPQFLISFYEKMQSDKGSIPDRFSAQQFSDYHSELNMSSLELGDSALYFCASSHKRHQETQYFGPGTRLLVL.

CDR3 sequence: CASSQVPPTVRNEQFF. The CDR3 nucleotides are TGTGCCAGCAGCCAAGTTCCCCCGACCGTCCGCAATGAGCAGTTCTTC. The chain combines TRBV14 with TRBJ2-1; D gene unclear. CDR1 is SGHDN, CDR2 FVKESK, per germline. V lost 1 base and J 6 bases, leaving 16 bases between the germline ends. The CDR3 spans 16 residues.

This chain links TRBV5-6 with TRBJ2-7; D may be TRBD2 (6 bases). The CDR3 length is 14 residues. Trimming cost V 2 bases and J 5 bases, with 14 bases left between them. Germline CDR1 SGHDT, CDR2 YYEEEE. CDR3 in DNA: TGTGCCAGCAGCTTTGAGGGAGGTTTGAACGAGCAGTACTTC. Translated, it gives CASSFEGGLNEQYF.

The chain links TRBV19 to TRBJ2-5, with D unresolved. V was shortened by 3 bases and J by 2 bases, with 7 bases between the two germline ends. The CDR3 is 13 amino acids. Germline values: CDR1 LNHDA, CDR2 SQIVND (reference sequence). In DNA, the CDR3 is TGTGCCAGTAGTATCGCGCATCAAGAGACCCAGTACTTC. It yields the protein CASSIAHQETQYF.

The rearrangement uses TRBV7-9 and TRBJ2-5, with D maybe TRBD2 (6 bases). The J call may not be correct, given that the DNA end is closer to TRBJ2-7. The germline CDR1 and CDR2 sequences are SEHNR and FQNEAQ (reference sequence). The CDR3 spans 17 residues. The CDR3 loop reads CASSLGMEGYGSYEQYF. The DNA for the CDR3 is TGTGCCAGCAGCTTAGGAATGGAGGGATATGGCTCCTACGAGCAGTACTTC.

The chain has TRBV21-1 and TRBJ2-3. TRBV21-1 counts as a pseudogene. This CDR3 contains 14 residues. The CDR3 loop reads CASSKVFRRPTQYF. The CDR3 nucleotides are TGTGCCAGCAGCAAAGTTTTTAGGCGTCCAACGCAGTATTTT.

This clone was detected once. V gene TRBV4-1 combines with J gene TRBJ1-4; D is uncertain. V dropped 4 bases and J dropped 8 bases, with 11 bases sitting between them. Germline-derived CDR1 and CDR2 are MGHRA and YSYEKL. The CDR3 length is 13 residues. In DNA, the CDR3 is TGCGCCAGCAGCCTGAGAGGAGGGGAAAAACTGTTTTTT. Translating gives CASSLRGGEKLFF.

V usage is TRBV10-2 and J usage is TRBJ2-7; unclear D gene. CDR3 length equals 13 residues. Between the trimmed V and J ends, which lost 2 bases and 3 bases, there was a span of 8 bases. Germline V gene sequence: CDR1 WSHSY, CDR2 SAAADI. The CDR3 reads CASSEAAHYEQYF. CDR3 sequence (DNA): TGCGCCAGCAGTGAGGCGGCTCACTACGAGCAGTACTTC.

The chain carries TRBV18 and TRBJ2-1, with D unclear. The CDR3 contains 13 residues. V was trimmed by 10 bases and J by 0 bases, leaving 10 bases between them. Germline-derived CDR1 and CDR2 are KGHSH and LQKENI. CDR3 bases: TGTGCCACCTCGCCGAGCTCCTACAATGAGCAGTTCTTC. It codes for CATSPSSYNEQFF.

This sequence joins TRBV29-1 and TRBJ2-7, with 7 bases matching TRBD1. Per the germline V gene, CDR1 is SQVTM and CDR2 is ANQGSEA. J gave up 2 bases and V 7 bases, and 8 bases lay outside the gene matches. CDR3 size: 13 residues. The CDR3 DNA reads as TGCAGCGCCGAGACAGGGTCAACCTACGAGCAGTACTTC. This sequence encodes CSAETGSTYEQYF.

This chain links TRBV2 with TRBJ2-2; 7 positions match TRBD2. Unmatched junction bases numbered 9, after V lost 4 bases and J lost 7 bases. The length of the CDR3 is 15 residues. CDR1 and CDR2 from the germline V gene are SNHLY and FYNNEI. Here the CDR3 DNA reads TGTGCCAGCAGTGCTTGGCGGGAGTTCGGCGGGGAGCTGTTTTTT. This gives the protein CASSAWREFGGELFF.

The genes are TRBV7-8 and TRBJ2-3; 9 nucleotides align to TRBD1. Per the germline V gene, CDR1 is SGHVS and CDR2 is FQNEAQ. The CDR3 runs 16 residues. V lost 7 bases to trimming and J lost 2 bases; unmatched junction nucleotides: 10. The CDR3 DNA sequence: TGTGCCAGCACCACGGACAGGGGTCCCTTCACAGATACGCAGTATTTT. Translated, it gives CASTTDRGPFTDTQYF.

The chain is built from TRBV6-1 and TRBJ1-2; D is uncertain. This CDR3 has 16 amino acids. The germline V gene has CDR1 MNHNS and CDR2 SASEGT. With 0 bases removed from V and 3 bases from J, the gap between germline ends came to 14 bases. This CDR3 is CASSEAQTEAYYGYTF. CDR3 sequence (DNA): TGTGCCAGCAGTGAAGCTCAGACTGAAGCCTACTATGGCTACACCTTC.

The genes are TRBV6-4 and TRBJ2-2; D possibly corresponds to TRBD2 (5 bases). CDR3 length: 13 amino acids. The V gene's germline CDR1 is MRHNA and CDR2 SNTAGT. Trimming took 0 bases from V and 7 from J, leaving 6 bases between them. CDR3 region: CASSDSRVGELFF. Written as DNA, the CDR3 is TGTGCCAGCAGTGACTCGAGGGTCGGGGAGCTGTTTTTT.

The chain is built from TRBV28 and TRBJ2-7; D is unresolved. Trimming took off 2 bases at V and 0 bases at J, with 8 bases between the two ends. CDR1 MDHEN and CDR2 SYDVKM come from the germline V gene. The CDR3 covers 14 residues. DNA for the CDR3: TGTGCCAGCAGTTTAGGGCAGGTCTCCTACGAGCAGTACTTC. As protein: CASSLGQVSYEQYF.

V and J are TRBV13 and TRBJ2-1; D perhaps matches TRBD2 (6 bases). V lost 5 bases, J lost 10 bases, and 18 bases lay in between. The germline V gene has CDR1 PRHDT and CDR2 FYEKMQ (reference sequence). The CDR3 consists of 14 residues. The CDR3 nucleotides are TGTGCCAGCAGCCTAACTACGGGAGTAGGAGAGCAGTTCTTC. Translation gives CASSLTTGVGEQFF. Full variable domain (rest looked up from reference TRBV13 and TRBJ2-1): AAGVIQSPRHLIKEKRETATLKCYPIPRHDTVYWYQQGPGQDPQFLISFYEKMQSDKGSIPDRFSAQQFSDYHSELNMSSLELGDSALYFCASSLTTGVGEQFFGPGTRLTVL.

With respect to this clone: Other DNA sequences in this sample translate to the same CDR3. This rearrangement joins TRBV27 to TRBJ2-7, with a weak D call TRBD2 (5 bases). Trimming stripped 0 bases from V and 6 bases from J, with 9 bases between. This CDR3 comprises 13 residues. Germline CDR1 MNHEY, CDR2 SMNVEV (reference sequence). Here the CDR3 reads CASSLSRGSEQYF. The CDR3 DNA reads TGTGCCAGCAGTTTATCACGGGGTTCCGAGCAGTACTTC.

The rearrangement joins TRBV2 to TRBJ1-1; TRBD1 agrees at 7 bases. V lost 10 bases and J lost 6; bases outside the gene matches: 5. The CDR3 is 11 amino acids. Germline V gives CDR1 SNHLY, CDR2 FYNNEI. CDR3 sequence (DNA): TGTGCCATCCCTCAGGGGGCTGAAGCTTTCTTT. It translates to CAIPQGAEAFF.

The chain carries TRBV9 and TRBJ1-3, with D tentatively TRBD1 (5 bases). V gave up 4 bases and J gave up 8 bases, with 19 bases separating them. CDR3 size: 15 residues. Germline loops: CDR1 SGDLS, CDR2 YYNGEE. The CDR3 nucleotides read TGTGCCAGCAGCTGGGGCCAGGGTCCGATGGACACCATATATTTT. This gives the protein CASSWGQGPMDTIYF. The whole variable domain, remainder taken from reference TRBV9 and TRBJ1-3, is DSGVTQTPKHLITATGQRVTLRCSPRSGDLSVYWYQQSLDQGLQFLIQYYNGEERAKGNILERFSAQQFPDLHSELNLSSLELGDSALYFCASSWGQGPMDTIYFGEGSWLTVV.